The 2 T cell receptor beta chains below come from one sample, sequenced in a study of OX40 agonist ivuxolimab in advanced cancers. Profiling relied on immunoSEQ multiplex PCR, and the TCRdb table lists in-frame clones only, not all of them. The repertoire includes around 55,000 clones, around 89% of them detected once, and around 12% sits in the top ten. Specimen: CD4+ or CD8+ T cells sorted from blood, collected in a trial of the OX40 agonist ivuxolimab. These receptors all stem from an adult with an advanced solid tumor such as melanoma, head and neck, liver or kidney cancer.

The V and J genes are TRBV7-9 and TRBJ2-7; perhaps TRBD1 as D (8 bases). V shed 6 bases and J shed 6 bases, with 15 bases lying between them. Germline V CDR1 and CDR2: SEHNR, FQNEAQ (reference sequence). The CDR3 extends over 13 amino acids. The CDR3 sequence is CASSYRGGREQYF. The CDR3 DNA sequence: TGTGCCAGCAGTTACAGGGGGGGTCGCGAGCAGTACTTC.

The chain couples TRBV13 to TRBJ1-2, with 7 bases aligning to TRBD1. This CDR3 has 16 amino acids. The germline CDR1 and CDR2 sequences are PRHDT and FYEKMQ (reference sequence). The trim removed 5 bases at V and 1 base at J, leaving 10 bases unmatched. CDR3 nucleotide sequence: TGTGCCAGCAGCGAGGGACAGCTCCGTTTTAACTATGGCTACACCTTC. The encoded protein is CASSEGQLRFNYGYTF.